The TCR beta chain described here comes from a study of T cell repertoires in cytomegalovirus infection. This clonotype was picked up one time. One junction end does not reproduce the germline sequence, and a read error may be involved. Per the germline V gene, CDR1 is DFQATT and CDR2 is SNEGSKA (reference sequence). This CDR3 has 12 residues. MiXCR, run by TCRdb on the reads, gives a single entry per CDR3 protein. The sample includes fewer than 550,000 distinct CDR3 sequences, approximately 15% of them seen just once. Sample: CD8+ T cells from PBMCs. The clonotype comes from a human donor in good health (CMV status not recorded). Some clones in this sample may be carry-over from other donors' samples. V and J are TRBV20-1 and TRBJ2-7, with 8 bases identical to TRBD1. This CDR3 reads CSADRGTYGQYF. The CDR3 DNA sequence: TGCAGTGCCGACAGGGGCACCTACGGGCAGTACTTC.